This TCR beta chain was identified in a study of blood T cell repertoires in COVID-19. Overall study context: The cDNA or gDNA used as material had been derived from T cells, B-cell-depleted T cells, or PBMCs.

Self-reported history from a screening survey and questionnaire set each donor's cohort. All exposed participants met a person with COVID-19 within 2 weeks before entering the study. Trimming pared 2 bases from V and 8 bases from J, leaving 11 bases between. Germline values: CDR1 SGHRS, CDR2 YFSETQ. The CDR3 spans 13 residues. TCRdb keeps only in-frame clones here, not all; method: immunoSEQ multiplex PCR. The sample lists 250,000 or so clones; about 90% were seen once. The sequence was obtained from a middle-aged man who had been exposed to COVID-19. The chain combines TRBV5-1 with TRBJ1-3; D not certain. Sequencing input: PBMCs or T cells enriched from blood (not recorded which). CDR3 residues: CASSFRGSDTIYF. DNA for the CDR3: TGCGCCAGCAGCTTTAGAGGAAGCGACACCATATATTTT.